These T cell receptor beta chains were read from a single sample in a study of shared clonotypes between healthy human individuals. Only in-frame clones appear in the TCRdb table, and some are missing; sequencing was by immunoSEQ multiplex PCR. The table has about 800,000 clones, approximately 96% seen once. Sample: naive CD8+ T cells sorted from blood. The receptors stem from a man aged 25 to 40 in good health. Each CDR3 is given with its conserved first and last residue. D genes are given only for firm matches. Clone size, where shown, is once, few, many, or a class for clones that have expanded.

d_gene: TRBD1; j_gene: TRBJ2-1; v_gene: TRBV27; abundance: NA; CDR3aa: CASSVRTGDEQFF; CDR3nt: TGTGCCAGCAGTGTAAGGACAGGGGACGAGCAGTTCTTC
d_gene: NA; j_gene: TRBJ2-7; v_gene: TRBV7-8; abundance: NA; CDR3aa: CASSLVSYEQYF; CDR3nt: TGTGCCAGCAGCTTAGTTTCCTACGAGCAGTACTTC
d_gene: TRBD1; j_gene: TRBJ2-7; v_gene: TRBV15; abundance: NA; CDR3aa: CATSRSQGDSYEQYF; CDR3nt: TGTGCCACCAGCAGATCACAGGGGGACTCCTACGAGCAGTACTTC
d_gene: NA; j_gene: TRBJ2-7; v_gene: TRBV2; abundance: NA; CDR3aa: CASSGTQTYEQYF; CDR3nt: TGTGCCAGCAGTGGGACCCAAACCTACGAGCAGTACTTC
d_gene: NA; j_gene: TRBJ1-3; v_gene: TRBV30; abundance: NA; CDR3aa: CAWSVIPGNTIYF; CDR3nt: TGTGCCTGGAGTGTCATTCCTGGAAACACCATATATTTT
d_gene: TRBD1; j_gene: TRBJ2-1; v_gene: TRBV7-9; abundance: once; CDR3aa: CASRPTGDRYNEQFF; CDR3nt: TGTGCCAGCAGACCAACAGGGGACCGATACAATGAGCAGTTCTTC
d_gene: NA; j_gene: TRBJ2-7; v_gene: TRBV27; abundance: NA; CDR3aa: CASSLTGQGTYEQYF; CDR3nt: TGTGCCAGCAGTTTGACTGGGCAGGGCACCTACGAGCAGTACTTC
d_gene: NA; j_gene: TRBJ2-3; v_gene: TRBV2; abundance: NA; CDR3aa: CASSEGGTSTDTQYF; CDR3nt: TGTGCCAGCAGTGAAGGAGGTACTAGCACAGATACGCAGTATTTT
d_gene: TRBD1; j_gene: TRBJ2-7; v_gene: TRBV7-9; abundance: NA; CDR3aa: CASSLLGTGIHEQYF; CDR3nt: TGTGCCAGCAGCTTATTAGGGACAGGGATCCACGAGCAGTACTTC
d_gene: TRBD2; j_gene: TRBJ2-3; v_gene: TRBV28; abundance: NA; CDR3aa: CASSFLAGGHTDTQYF; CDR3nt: TGTGCCAGCAGTTTTCTGGCGGGAGGGCACACAGATACGCAGTATTTT
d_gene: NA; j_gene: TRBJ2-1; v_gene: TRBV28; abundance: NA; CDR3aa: CATRGRSADNEQFF; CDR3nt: TGTGCCACCCGGGGGCGAAGCGCGGACAATGAGCAGTTCTTC
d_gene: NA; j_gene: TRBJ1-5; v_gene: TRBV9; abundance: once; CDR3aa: CASRYGSSGNQPQHF; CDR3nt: TGTGCCAGCAGATATGGGAGCTCTGGCAATCAGCCCCAGCATTTT
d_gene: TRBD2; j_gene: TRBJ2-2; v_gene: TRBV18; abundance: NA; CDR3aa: CASSPSTSGERANTGELFF; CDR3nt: TGTGCCAGCTCACCCTCGACTAGCGGAGAACGCGCGAACACCGGGGAGCTGTTTTTT
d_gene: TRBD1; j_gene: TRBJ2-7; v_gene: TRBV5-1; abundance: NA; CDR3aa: CASSEGQKYEQYF; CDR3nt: TGCGCCAGCAGCGAGGGACAGAAGTACGAGCAGTACTTC
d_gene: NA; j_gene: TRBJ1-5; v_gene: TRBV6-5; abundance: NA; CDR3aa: CASSRDNNQPQHF; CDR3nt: TGTGCCAGCAGTAGGGACAACAATCAGCCCCAGCATTTT
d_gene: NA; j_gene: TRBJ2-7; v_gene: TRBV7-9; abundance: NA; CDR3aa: CASSFPPTWASDEQYF; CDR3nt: TGTGCCAGCAGCTTCCCCCCAACATGGGCCTCGGACGAGCAGTACTTC
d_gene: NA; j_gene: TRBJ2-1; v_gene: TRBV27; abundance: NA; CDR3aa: CASRGENASSYNEQFF; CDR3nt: TGTGCCAGCAGGGGGGAAAATGCGAGCTCCTACAATGAGCAGTTCTTC
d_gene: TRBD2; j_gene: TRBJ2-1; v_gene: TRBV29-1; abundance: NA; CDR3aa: CSVELADHNEQFF; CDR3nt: TGCAGCGTTGAACTAGCGGACCACAATGAGCAGTTCTTC
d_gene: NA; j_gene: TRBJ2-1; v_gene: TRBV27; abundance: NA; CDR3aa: CASSNYNEQFF; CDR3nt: TGTGCCAGCAGTAACTACAATGAGCAGTTCTTC
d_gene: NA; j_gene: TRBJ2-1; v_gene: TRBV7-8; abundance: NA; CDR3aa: CASSLTTKIFYNEQFF; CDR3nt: TGTGCCAGCAGCTTGACTACCAAAATTTTCTACAATGAGCAGTTCTTC
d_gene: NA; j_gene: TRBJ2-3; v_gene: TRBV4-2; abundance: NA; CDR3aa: CASSPLQGGFSTDTQYF; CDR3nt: TGTGCCAGCAGCCCCCTACAGGGCGGCTTTAGCACAGATACGCAGTATTTT
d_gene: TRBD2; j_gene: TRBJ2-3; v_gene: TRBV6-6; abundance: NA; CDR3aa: CACRGGRASDTQYF; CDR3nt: TGTGCCTGCCGCGGGGGGAGGGCCTCAGATACGCAGTATTTT
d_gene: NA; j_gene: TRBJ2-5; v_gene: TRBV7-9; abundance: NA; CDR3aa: CASSLGPQPRETQYF; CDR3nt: TGTGCCAGCAGCTTAGGGCCCCAGCCCCGAGAGACCCAGTACTTC
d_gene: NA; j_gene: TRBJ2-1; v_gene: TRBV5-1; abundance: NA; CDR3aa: CASSLGSNEQFF; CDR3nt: TGCGCCAGCAGCTTGGGGAGCAATGAGCAGTTCTTC
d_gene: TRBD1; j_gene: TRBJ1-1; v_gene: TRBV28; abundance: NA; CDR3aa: CASSLRTGLTEAFF; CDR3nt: TGTGCCAGCAGTTTAAGGACAGGGCTCACTGAAGCTTTCTTT
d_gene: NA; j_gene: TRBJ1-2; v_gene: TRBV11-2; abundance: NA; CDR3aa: CASRTASGGEGYGYTF; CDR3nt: TGTGCCAGCAGGACAGCTTCGGGGGGAGAAGGCTATGGCTACACCTTC
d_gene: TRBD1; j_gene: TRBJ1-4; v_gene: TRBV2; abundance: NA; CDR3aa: CASSGTGGANEKLFF; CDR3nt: TGTGCCAGCAGTGGGACAGGGGGAGCTAATGAAAAACTGTTTTTT
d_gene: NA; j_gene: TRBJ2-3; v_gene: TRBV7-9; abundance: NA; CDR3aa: CASSLVLRSTDTQYF; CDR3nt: TGTGCCAGCAGCTTAGTATTGCGCAGCACAGATACGCAGTATTTT
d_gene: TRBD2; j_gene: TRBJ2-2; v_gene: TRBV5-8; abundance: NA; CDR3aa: CASSFGTSGRTNTGELFF; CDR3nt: TGTGCCAGCAGCTTTGGGACTAGCGGGAGGACGAACACCGGGGAGCTGTTTTTT
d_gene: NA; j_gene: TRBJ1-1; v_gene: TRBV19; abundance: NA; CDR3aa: CASRLNTEAFF; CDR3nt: TGTGCCAGCCGATTGAACACTGAAGCTTTCTTT
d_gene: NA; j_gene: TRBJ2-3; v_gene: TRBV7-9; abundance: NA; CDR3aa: CASSFGDTQYF; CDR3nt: TGTGCCAGCAGCTTTGGAGATACGCAGTATTTT
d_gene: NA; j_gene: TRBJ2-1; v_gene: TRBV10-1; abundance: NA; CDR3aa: CASSDQHINEQFF; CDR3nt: TGCGCCAGCAGTGACCAACATATCAATGAGCAGTTCTTC
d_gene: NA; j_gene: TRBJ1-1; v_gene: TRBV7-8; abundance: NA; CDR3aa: CASSLERSLNTEAFF; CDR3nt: TGTGCCAGCAGCTTAGAGCGGAGTCTGAACACTGAAGCTTTCTTT
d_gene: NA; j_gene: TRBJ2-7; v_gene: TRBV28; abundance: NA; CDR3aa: CASSLGYRDPYEQYF; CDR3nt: TGTGCCAGCAGTTTAGGGTACAGGGATCCCTACGAGCAGTACTTC
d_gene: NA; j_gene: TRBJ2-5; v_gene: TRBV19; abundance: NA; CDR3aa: CASSIGGETQYF; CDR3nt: TGTGCCAGTAGTATAGGAGGGGAGACCCAGTACTTC
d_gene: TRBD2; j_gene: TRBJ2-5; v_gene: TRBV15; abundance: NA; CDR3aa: CATSRTSGADYETQYF; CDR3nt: TGTGCCACCAGCAGAACTAGCGGGGCTGATTATGAGACCCAGTACTTC
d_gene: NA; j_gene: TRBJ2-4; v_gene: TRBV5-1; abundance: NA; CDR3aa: CASSLDETGIQYF; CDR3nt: TGCGCCAGCAGCTTGGATGAAACAGGCATTCAGTACTTC
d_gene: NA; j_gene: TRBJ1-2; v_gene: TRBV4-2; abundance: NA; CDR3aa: CASSQDLADNYGYTF; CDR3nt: TGTGCCAGCAGCCAAGATCTAGCCGATAACTATGGCTACACCTTC
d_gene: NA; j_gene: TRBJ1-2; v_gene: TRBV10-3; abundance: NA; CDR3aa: CAISESMGGAGYGYTF; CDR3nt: TGTGCCATCAGTGAGTCTATGGGGGGCGCCGGCTATGGCTACACCTTC
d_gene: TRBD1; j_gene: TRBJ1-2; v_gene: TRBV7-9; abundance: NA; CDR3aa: CASSDGTGGVLGYTF; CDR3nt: TGTGCCAGCAGCGACGGGACAGGGGGGGTCCTTGGCTACACCTTC
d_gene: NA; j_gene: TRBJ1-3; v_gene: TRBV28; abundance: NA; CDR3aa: CASSLPGTGNTIYF; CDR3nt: TGTGCCAGCAGTTTACCAGGGACCGGAAACACCATATATTTT
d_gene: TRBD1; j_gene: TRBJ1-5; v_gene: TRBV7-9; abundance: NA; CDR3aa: CASSPDRGRDQPQHF; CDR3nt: TGTGCCAGCAGCCCTGACAGGGGTCGGGATCAGCCCCAGCATTTT
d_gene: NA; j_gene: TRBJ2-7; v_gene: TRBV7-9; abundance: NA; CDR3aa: CASSLDGISSYEQYF; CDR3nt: TGTGCCAGCAGCCTGGACGGGATCAGCTCCTACGAGCAGTACTTC
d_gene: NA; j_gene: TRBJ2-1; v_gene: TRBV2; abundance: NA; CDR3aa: CAKQSDRHNNEQFF; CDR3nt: TGTGCCAAGCAGAGCGACAGGCACAACAATGAGCAGTTCTTC
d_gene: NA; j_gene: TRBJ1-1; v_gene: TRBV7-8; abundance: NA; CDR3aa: CASSLPRTRSHITEAFF; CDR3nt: TGTGCCAGCAGCTTACCGAGGACAAGGAGCCACATCACTGAAGCTTTCTTT
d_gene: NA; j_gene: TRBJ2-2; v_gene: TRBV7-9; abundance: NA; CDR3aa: CASRQAPAGELFF; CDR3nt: TGTGCCAGCAGACAGGCGCCGGCCGGGGAGCTGTTTTTT
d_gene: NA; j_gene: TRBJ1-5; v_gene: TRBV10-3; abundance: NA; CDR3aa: CAITSGGHEPQHF; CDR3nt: TGTGCCATCACCTCGGGCGGGCATGAGCCCCAGCATTTT
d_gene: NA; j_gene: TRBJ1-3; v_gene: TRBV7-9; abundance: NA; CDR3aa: CASSLVRQASGNTIYF; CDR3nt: TGTGCCAGCAGCTTAGTCAGGCAGGCCTCTGGAAACACCATATATTTT
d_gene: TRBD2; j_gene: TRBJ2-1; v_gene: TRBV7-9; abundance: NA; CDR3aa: CASSEGLAGVGEQFF; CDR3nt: TGTGCCAGCAGCGAGGGACTAGCGGGAGTCGGCGAGCAGTTCTTC
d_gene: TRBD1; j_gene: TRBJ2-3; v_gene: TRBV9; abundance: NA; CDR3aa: CASSVTGDPTDTQYF; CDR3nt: TGTGCCAGCAGCGTTACAGGGGACCCCACAGATACGCAGTATTTT
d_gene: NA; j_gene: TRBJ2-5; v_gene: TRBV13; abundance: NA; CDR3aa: CASSLGSQRTPEETQYF; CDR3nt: TGTGCCAGCAGCTTAGGTTCGCAGAGAACCCCGGAAGAGACCCAGTACTTC